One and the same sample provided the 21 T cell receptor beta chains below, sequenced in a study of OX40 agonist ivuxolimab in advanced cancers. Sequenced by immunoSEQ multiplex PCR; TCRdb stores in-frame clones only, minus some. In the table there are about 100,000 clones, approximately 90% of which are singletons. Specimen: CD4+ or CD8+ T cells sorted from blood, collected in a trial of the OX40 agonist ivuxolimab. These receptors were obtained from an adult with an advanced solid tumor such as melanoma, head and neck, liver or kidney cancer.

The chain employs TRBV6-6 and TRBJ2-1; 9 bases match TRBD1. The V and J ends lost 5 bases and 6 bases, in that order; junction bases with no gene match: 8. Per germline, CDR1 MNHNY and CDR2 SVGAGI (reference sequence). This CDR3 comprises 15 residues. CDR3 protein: CASSRGTGTSNEQFF. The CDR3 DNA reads TGTGCCAGCAGTCGCGGGACAGGGACAAGCAATGAGCAGTTCTTC.

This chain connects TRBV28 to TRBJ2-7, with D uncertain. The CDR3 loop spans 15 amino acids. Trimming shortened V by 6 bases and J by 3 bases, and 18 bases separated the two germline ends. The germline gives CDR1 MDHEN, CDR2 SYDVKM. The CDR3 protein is CASSLRPPRIYEQYF. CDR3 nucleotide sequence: TGTGCCAGCAGCTTAAGACCCCCCAGAATCTACGAGCAGTACTTC.

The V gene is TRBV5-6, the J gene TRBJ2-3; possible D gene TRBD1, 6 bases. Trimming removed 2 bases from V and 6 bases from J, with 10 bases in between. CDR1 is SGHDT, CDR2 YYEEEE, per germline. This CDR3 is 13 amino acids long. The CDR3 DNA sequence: TGTGCCAGCAGCTTAGATGGGGGCGATACGCAGTATTTT. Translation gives CASSLDGGDTQYF. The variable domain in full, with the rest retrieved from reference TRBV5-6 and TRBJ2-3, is DAGVTQSPTHLIKTRGQQVTLRCSPKSGHDTVSWYQQALGQGPQFIFQYYEEEERQRGNFPDRFSGHQFPNYSSELNVNALLLGDSALYLCASSLDGGDTQYFGPGTRLTVL.

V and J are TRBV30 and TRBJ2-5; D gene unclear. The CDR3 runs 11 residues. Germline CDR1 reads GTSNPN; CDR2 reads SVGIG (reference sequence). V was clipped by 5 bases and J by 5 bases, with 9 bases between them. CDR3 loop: CAWGKMETQYF. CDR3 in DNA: TGTGCCTGGGGAAAAATGGAGACCCAGTACTTC.

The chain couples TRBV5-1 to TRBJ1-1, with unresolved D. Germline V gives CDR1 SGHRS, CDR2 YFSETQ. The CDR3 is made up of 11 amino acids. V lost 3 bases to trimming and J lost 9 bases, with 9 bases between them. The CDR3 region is CASSSDKKAFF. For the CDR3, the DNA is TGCGCCAGCAGCTCAGACAAAAAAGCTTTCTTT.

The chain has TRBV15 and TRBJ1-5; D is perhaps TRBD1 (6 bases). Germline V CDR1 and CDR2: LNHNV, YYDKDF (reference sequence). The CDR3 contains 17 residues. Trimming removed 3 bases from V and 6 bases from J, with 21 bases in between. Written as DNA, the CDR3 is TGTGCCACCAGCAGGGACAACAGGGTTTCTCGGGTTCAGCCCCAGCATTTT. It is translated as CATSRDNRVSRVQPQHF.

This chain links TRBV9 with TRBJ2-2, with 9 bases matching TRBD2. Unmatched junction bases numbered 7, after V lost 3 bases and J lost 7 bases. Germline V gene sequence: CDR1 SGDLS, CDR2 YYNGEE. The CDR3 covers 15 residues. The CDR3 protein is CASSGGGLAGGELFF. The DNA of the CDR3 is TGTGCCAGCAGCGGAGGGGGACTAGCCGGCGGGGAGCTGTTTTTT.

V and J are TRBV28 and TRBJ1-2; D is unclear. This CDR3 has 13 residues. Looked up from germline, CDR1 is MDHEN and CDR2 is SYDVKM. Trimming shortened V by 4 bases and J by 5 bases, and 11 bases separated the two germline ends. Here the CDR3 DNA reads TGTGCCAGCAGTTGGACCAGAAATTATGGCTACACCTTC. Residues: CASSWTRNYGYTF.

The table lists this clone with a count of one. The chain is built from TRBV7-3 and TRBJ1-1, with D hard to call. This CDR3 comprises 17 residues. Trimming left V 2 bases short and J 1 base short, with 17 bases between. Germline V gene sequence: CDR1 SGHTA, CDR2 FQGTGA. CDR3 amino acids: CASSLEGPAGKNTEAFF. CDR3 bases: TGTGCCAGCAGCTTAGAGGGTCCAGCAGGAAAGAACACTGAAGCTTTCTTT. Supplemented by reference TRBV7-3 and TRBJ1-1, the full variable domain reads GAGVSQTPSNKVTEKGKYVELRCDPISGHTALYWYRQSLGQGPEFLIYFQGTGAADDSGLPNDRFFAVRPEGSVSTLKIQRTERGDSAVYLCASSLEGPAGKNTEAFFGQGTRLTVV.

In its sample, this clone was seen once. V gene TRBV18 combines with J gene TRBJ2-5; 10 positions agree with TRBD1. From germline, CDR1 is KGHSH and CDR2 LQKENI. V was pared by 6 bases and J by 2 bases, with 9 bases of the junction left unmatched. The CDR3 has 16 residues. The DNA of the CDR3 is TGTGCCAGCTCGCCTCGACAGGGGGCCTCACAAGAGACCCAGTACTTC. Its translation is CASSPRQGASQETQYF.

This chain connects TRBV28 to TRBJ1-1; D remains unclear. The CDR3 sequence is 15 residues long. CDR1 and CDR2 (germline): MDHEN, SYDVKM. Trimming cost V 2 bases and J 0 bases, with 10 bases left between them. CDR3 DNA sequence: TGTGCCAGCAGTTTACTCGCCCGCATGAACACTGAAGCTTTCTTT. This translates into CASSLLARMNTEAFF.

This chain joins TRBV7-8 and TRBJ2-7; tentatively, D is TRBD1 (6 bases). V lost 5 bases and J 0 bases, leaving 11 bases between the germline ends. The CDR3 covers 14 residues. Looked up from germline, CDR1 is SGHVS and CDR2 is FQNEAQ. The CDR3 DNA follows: TGTGCCAGCAGCCCCCGGGACACCTCCTACGAGCAGTACTTC. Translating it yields CASSPRDTSYEQYF.

The CDR3 region has the DNA TGCAGCGTTCTACTTCGTACAGGCGGGGGCACCTACGAGCAGTACTTC. It translates to CSVLLRTGGGTYEQYF. This chain links TRBV29-1 with TRBJ2-7, with D maybe TRBD2 (7 bases). Per the germline V gene, CDR1 is SQVTM and CDR2 is ANQGSEA. Between the trimmed V and J ends, which lost 5 bases and 2 bases, there was a span of 22 bases. The CDR3 runs to 16 residues.

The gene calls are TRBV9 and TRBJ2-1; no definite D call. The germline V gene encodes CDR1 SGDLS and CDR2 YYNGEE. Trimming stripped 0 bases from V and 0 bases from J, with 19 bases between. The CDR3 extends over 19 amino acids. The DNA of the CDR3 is TGTGCCAGCAGCGTAGCCCGATCACCAGGACGGAGCTCCTACAATGAGCAGTTCTTC. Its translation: CASSVARSPGRSSYNEQFF.

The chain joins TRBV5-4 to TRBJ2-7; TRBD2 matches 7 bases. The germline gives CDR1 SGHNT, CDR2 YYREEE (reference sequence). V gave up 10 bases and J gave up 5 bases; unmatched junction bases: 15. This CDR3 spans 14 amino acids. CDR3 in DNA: TGTGCCGGAAGTAGTAAGGCGGGAGACGACGAGCAGTACTTC. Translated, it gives CAGSSKAGDDEQYF.

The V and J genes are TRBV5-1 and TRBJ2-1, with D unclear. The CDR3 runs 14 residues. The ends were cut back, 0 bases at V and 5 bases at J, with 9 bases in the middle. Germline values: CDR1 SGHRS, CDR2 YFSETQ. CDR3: CASSLGQTNNEQFF. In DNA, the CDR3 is TGCGCCAGCAGCTTGGGTCAGACCAACAATGAGCAGTTCTTC.

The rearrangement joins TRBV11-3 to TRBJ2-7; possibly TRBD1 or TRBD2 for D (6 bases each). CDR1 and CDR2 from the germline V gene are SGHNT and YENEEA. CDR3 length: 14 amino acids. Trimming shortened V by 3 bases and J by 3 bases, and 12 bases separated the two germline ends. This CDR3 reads CASSFSEGGYEQYF. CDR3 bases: TGTGCCAGCAGCTTTTCTGAGGGGGGCTACGAGCAGTACTTC.

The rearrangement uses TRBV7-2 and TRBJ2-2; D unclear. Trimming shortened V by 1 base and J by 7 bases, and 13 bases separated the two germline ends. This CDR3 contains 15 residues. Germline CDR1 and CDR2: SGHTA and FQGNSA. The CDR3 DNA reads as TGTGCCAGCAGCTTAGGTTCAGGCCTAGGCGGGGAGCTGTTTTTT. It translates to CASSLGSGLGGELFF.

The CDR3 DNA follows: TGTGCCACCAGCAGAGATCAGGGAGAGACCCAGTACTTC. Residues: CATSRDQGETQYF. This chain uses TRBV15 with TRBJ2-5; perhaps TRBD1 as D (5 bases). The CDR3 is made up of 13 amino acids. V was shortened by 0 bases and J by 4 bases, with 6 bases between the two germline ends. The germline CDR1 and CDR2 sequences are LNHNV and YYDKDF (reference sequence).

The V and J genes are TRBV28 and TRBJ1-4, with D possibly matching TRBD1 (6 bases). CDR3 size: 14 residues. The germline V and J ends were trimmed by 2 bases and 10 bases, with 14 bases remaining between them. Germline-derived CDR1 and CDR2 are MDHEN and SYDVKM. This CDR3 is CASSLEQGIGKLFF. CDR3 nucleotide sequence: TGTGCCAGCAGTTTAGAACAGGGAATTGGAAAACTGTTTTTT.

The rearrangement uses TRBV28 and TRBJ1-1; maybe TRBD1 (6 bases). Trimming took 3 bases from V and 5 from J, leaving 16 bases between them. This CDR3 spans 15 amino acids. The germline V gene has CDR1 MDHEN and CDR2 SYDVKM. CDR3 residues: CASSLVTGTGTEAFF. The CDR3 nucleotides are TGTGCCAGCAGTTTGGTTACAGGGACGGGGACTGAAGCTTTCTTT.